Below, 27 T cell receptor beta chains from the same sample are listed, as sequenced in a study of CD8+ T cells in alopecia areata. Treatment indicated: oral pan-JAK inhibitor, 5-10 mg twice daily. After isolation, RNA underwent reverse transcription to generate cDNA as the sequencing template. The table came from immunoSEQ multiplex PCR; TCRdb's copy has only in-frame clones and leaves some out. The sample has about 140,000 clones, 75% to 85% seen once. This specimen was CD8+ T cells sorted from blood, taken at week 4, from a patient treated with tofacitinib. The receptors were gathered from a human donor with alopecia areata.

The chain uses TRBV7-2 and TRBJ2-3, with D uncertain. CDR3 length: 15 amino acids. Germline V gene data show CDR1 as SGHTA and CDR2 as FQGNSA. The germline V and J ends were trimmed by 1 base and 6 bases, with 14 bases remaining between them. CDR3 DNA: TGTGCCAGCAGCTTAGTCGGCGGTTTGGGGGATACGCAGTATTTT. This gives the protein CASSLVGGLGDTQYF.

The chain carries TRBV7-2 and TRBJ2-5; the D call may be TRBD1 or TRBD2 (5 bases each). Germline V gives CDR1 SGHTA, CDR2 FQGNSA. V was trimmed by 2 bases and J by 2 bases, leaving 12 bases between them. The CDR3 consists of 15 residues. CDR3 loop: CASSLLRGRQETQYF. In nucleotides, the CDR3 is TGTGCCAGCAGCTTACTACGGGGCCGACAAGAGACCCAGTACTTC. The variable domain in full, with the rest retrieved from reference TRBV7-2 and TRBJ2-5, is GAGVSQSPSNKVTEKGKDVELRCDPISGHTALYWYRQSLGQGLEFLIYFQGNSAPDKSGLPSDRFSAERTGGSVSTLTIQRTQQEDSAVYLCASSLLRGRQETQYFGPGTRLLVL.

A single count supports this clone. At the DNA level, this CDR3 is encoded by other sequences in the same sample as well. The chain joins TRBV27 to TRBJ2-1; perhaps TRBD2 as D (5 bases). V gave up 4 bases and J gave up 2 bases, with 9 bases separating them. In germline, CDR1 is MNHEY, CDR2 SMNVEV (reference sequence). This CDR3 contains 14 residues. CDR3 region: CASSYRGPYNEQFF. The CDR3 region has the DNA TGTGCCAGCAGTTATCGGGGTCCCTACAATGAGCAGTTCTTC.

The chain is built from TRBV11-2 and TRBJ2-1; D might be TRBD1 or TRBD2, each matching 6 bases. The CDR3 consists of 18 residues. The ends were cut back, 4 bases at V and 6 bases at J, with 25 bases in the middle. The germline gives CDR1 SGHAT, CDR2 FQNNGV. CDR3 sequence (DNA): TGTGCCAGCAGCTCAGGGGTCTGGGGGACTCCGGAGGGCAATGAGCAGTTCTTC. Its translation: CASSSGVWGTPEGNEQFF.

The rearrangement links TRBV6-5 to TRBJ2-3; perhaps TRBD2 as D (5 bases). The V gene's germline CDR1 is MNHEY and CDR2 SVGAGI. This CDR3 region has 12 residues. Between the trimmed V and J ends, which lost 5 bases and 6 bases, there was a span of 9 bases. The CDR3: CASSPRVDTQYF. In DNA, the CDR3 is TGTGCCAGCAGTCCGAGGGTGGATACGCAGTATTTT.

This clone was seen a single time. The chain joins TRBV11-2 to TRBJ2-7; possibly TRBD1 for D (5 bases). The V end was cut by 0 bases, the J end by 2 bases, with 8 bases between. There are 14 residues in the CDR3. CDR1 is SGHAT, CDR2 FQNNGV, per germline. The chain's CDR3 is CASSLEAGTYEQYF. For the CDR3, the DNA is TGTGCCAGCAGCTTAGAAGCAGGGACCTACGAGCAGTACTTC.

The CDR3 nucleotides are TGTGCCAGCAGCTTAGAGGCTAGCGGCACAGATACGCAGTATTTT. Protein sequence: CASSLEASGTDTQYF. The rearrangement uses TRBV7-2 and TRBJ2-3, with D possibly TRBD2 on 6 matching bases. This CDR3 is built from 15 residues. Germline CDR1 reads SGHTA; CDR2 reads FQGNSA. V gave up 1 base and J gave up 1 base, with 9 bases separating them.

This clone has only one observation. V is TRBV6-4 and J is TRBJ2-3; D is uncertain. The germline V gene encodes CDR1 MRHNA and CDR2 SNTAGT. The CDR3 is made up of 12 amino acids. The V end lost 3 bases, the J end lost 5 bases, and 6 bases lay between the germline ends. The CDR3 nucleotides read TGTGCCAGCAGTGAATCAGGAGATACGCAGTATTTT. Its translation: CASSESGDTQYF.

This clone turned up a few times. Other DNA variants within this sample encode the same CDR3. V and J are TRBV4-1 and TRBJ2-3; no clear D gene. Germline values: CDR1 MGHRA, CDR2 YSYEKL. The CDR3 totals 14 residues. V was pared by 1 base and J by 4 bases, with 9 bases between. CDR3 DNA sequence: TGCGCCAGCAGCCAAGGGCCAGGAGCAGATACGCAGTATTTT. It translates to CASSQGPGADTQYF.

V and J are TRBV5-1 and TRBJ1-4; the match to TRBD1 covers 10 bases. Germline CDR1 reads SGHRS; CDR2 reads YFSETQ. Trimming cost V 3 bases and J 4 bases; bases outside gene matches: 9. The CDR3 spans 17 residues. The DNA of the CDR3 is TGCGCCAGCAGCTCGCGACAGGGGGCGCTTGGTAATGAAAAACTGTTTTTT. It codes for CASSSRQGALGNEKLFF.

V is TRBV7-8 and J is TRBJ2-5, with D perhaps matching TRBD2 (5 bases). Germline CDR1 and CDR2: SGHVS and FQNEAQ. Trimming left V 4 bases short and J 2 bases short, with 11 bases between. This CDR3 comprises 14 residues. This CDR3 is CASSYRTGQETQYF. CDR3 bases: TGTGCCAGCAGCTATCGGACTGGTCAAGAGACCCAGTACTTC.

The chain combines TRBV7-2 with TRBJ2-7; the match to TRBD1 covers 11 bases. The CDR3 length is 16 residues. Trimming removed 4 bases from V and 0 bases from J; junction bases left unmatched: 5. Looked up from germline, CDR1 is SGHTA and CDR2 is FQGNSA. In DNA form, the CDR3 reads TGTGCCAGCAGCTGGCCGGGACAGGGGGTCTCCTACGAGCAGTACTTC. This gives the protein CASSWPGQGVSYEQYF.

The rearrangement joins TRBV7-2 to TRBJ1-2; 8 bases agree with TRBD1. The junction had 13 bases not matched to a gene; V was cut back by 5 bases and J by 2 bases. Germline V gene data show CDR1 as SGHTA and CDR2 as FQGNSA. This CDR3 contains 17 residues. As DNA, the CDR3 is TGTGCCAGCAGCCTCCGGGGACAGGTCCCGGGCAACTATGGCTACACCTTC. It translates to CASSLRGQVPGNYGYTF.

V and J are TRBV23-1 and TRBJ2-2; 7 bases fit TRBD2. TRBV23-1 is an ORF, with its function uncertain. The CDR3 contains 17 residues. V gave up 3 bases and J gave up 5 bases; unmatched junction bases: 12. CDR3 sequence: CASSQGGVRLFTGELFF. DNA of the CDR3: TGCGCCAGCAGTCAGGGAGGGGTCCGTCTTTTTACCGGGGAGCTGTTTTTT.

The chain carries TRBV29-1 and TRBJ2-5; a weak D match, TRBD1 (5 bases). This CDR3 spans 14 amino acids. The V gene lost 7 bases and the J gene lost 0 bases, with 15 bases spanning the gap. Germline assignment: CDR1 SQVTM and CDR2 ANQGSEA. The CDR3 DNA sequence: TGCAGCGATTGGGGCAGGCCGTACCAAGAGACCCAGTACTTC. Residues: CSDWGRPYQETQYF.

The chain carries TRBV5-1 and TRBJ2-1, with 11 positions matching TRBD2. Per the germline V gene, CDR1 is SGHRS and CDR2 is YFSETQ. V lost 4 bases and J lost 3; bases outside the gene matches: 6. The CDR3 sequence is 16 residues long. As DNA, the CDR3 is TGCGCCAGCAGCAGGACCGGGACTAGCGGCTACAATGAGCAGTTCTTC. It yields the protein CASSRTGTSGYNEQFF.

J is TRBJ1-1 and V is TRBV5-6; D gene uncertain. The germline V gene has CDR1 SGHDT and CDR2 YYEEEE. Between the trimmed V and J ends, which lost 0 bases and 0 bases, there was a span of 12 bases. The CDR3 is 16 amino acids. CDR3 DNA sequence: TGTGCCAGCAGCTTGGATCTTGGCGGCTTGAACACTGAAGCTTTCTTT. Translated: CASSLDLGGLNTEAFF.

The chain employs TRBV13 and TRBJ1-4, with TRBD1 matching 7 bases. The CDR3 runs 14 residues. The V and J ends lost 7 bases and 0 bases, in that order; junction bases with no gene match: 2. CDR1 PRHDT and CDR2 FYEKMQ come from the germline V gene (reference sequence). CDR3 residues: CASTDRATNEKLFF. The CDR3 nucleotides read TGTGCCAGCACCGACAGGGCAACTAATGAAAAACTGTTTTTT. Combining the CDR3 with reference TRBV13 and TRBJ1-4 gives the whole variable domain AAGVIQSPRHLIKEKRETATLKCYPIPRHDTVYWYQQGPGQDPQFLISFYEKMQSDKGSIPDRFSAQQFSDYHSELNMSSLELGDSALYFCASTDRATNEKLFFGSGTQLSVL.

J is TRBJ2-5 and V is TRBV4-3, with D unclear. The DNA end is more similar to TRBJ2-7, so the J call may be wrong. The CDR3 runs to 15 residues. Germline CDR1 reads LGHNA; CDR2 reads YSLEER. CDR3 protein: CASSRMKGRSYEQYF. The CDR3 nucleotides read TGCGCCAGCAGCCGGATGAAGGGCAGATCCTACGAGCAGTACTTC.

This chain connects TRBV9 to TRBJ2-7; D call uncertain. V gave up 4 bases and J gave up 4 bases, with 12 bases separating them. Germline V gene lookup returns CDR1 SGDLS and CDR2 YYNGEE. The CDR3 sequence is 13 residues long. CDR3 coding DNA: TGTGCCAGCAGCCCACGAATCGGATACGAGCAGTACTTC. It yields the protein CASSPRIGYEQYF.

The rearrangement links TRBV29-1 to TRBJ2-7, with TRBD2 as a possible D gene (6 bases). Germline CDR1 and CDR2: SQVTM and ANQGSEA. This CDR3 has 14 amino acids. V was clipped by 6 bases and J by 2 bases, with 17 bases between them. In nucleotides, the CDR3 is TGCAGCGTCCAAGCAGTAGCGGCCCCCTACGAGCAGTACTTC. It encodes CSVQAVAAPYEQYF.

V is TRBV29-1 and J is TRBJ1-2; 8 bases line up with TRBD1. The CDR3 is made up of 13 amino acids. Germline-derived CDR1 and CDR2 are SQVTM and ANQGSEA. Trimming removed 2 bases from V and 8 bases from J; junction bases left unmatched: 7. CDR3 in amino acids: CSVELDRVDGYTF. The CDR3 coding sequence is TGCAGCGTTGAACTGGACAGGGTTGACGGCTACACCTTC. The whole variable domain, remainder taken from reference TRBV29-1 and TRBJ1-2, is SAVISQKPSRDICQRGTSLTIQCQVDSQVTMMFWYRQQPGQSLTLIATANQGSEATYESGFVIDKFPISRPNLTFSTLTVSNMSPEDSSIYLCSVELDRVDGYTFGSGTRLTVV.

CDR3 amino acids: CASSLAGGAYEQYF. The CDR3 bases are TGTGCCAGCAGCCTTGCGGGGGGGGCCTACGAGCAGTACTTC. The chain links TRBV27 to TRBJ2-7, with 9 bases lining up with TRBD2. The CDR3 loop spans 14 amino acids. Germline assignment: CDR1 MNHEY and CDR2 SMNVEV (reference sequence). The J segment lost 2 bases and the V segment lost 6 bases, leaving 5 bases of the junction unmatched.

This clone was observed once. The chain couples TRBV4-1 to TRBJ2-1; 12 bases are shared with TRBD2. Germline V lookup: CDR1 MGHRA, CDR2 YSYEKL. The CDR3 runs to 18 residues. Trimming removed 3 bases from V and 8 bases from J; junction bases left unmatched: 14. The CDR3, as DNA: TGCGCCAGCAGCCAGTACCTCCTTTCTAGCGGGGGGGCCGATGAGCAGTTCTTC. This translates into CASSQYLLSSGGADEQFF.

Remarks on this clone: The junction departs from germline at one end; a sequencing error may be responsible. This chain links TRBV7-7 with TRBJ2-3, with D possibly TRBD2 on 5 matching bases. The CDR3 is 14 amino acids. Germline CDR1 reads SSHAT; CDR2 reads FNYEAQ (reference sequence). For the CDR3, the DNA is TGTGCTAGCAGCTTAGAGGGCGGCACAGATACGCAGTATTTT. It encodes CASSLEGGTDTQYF.

The V gene is TRBV19, the J gene TRBJ2-3, with D unclear. Germline CDR1 LNHDA, CDR2 SQIVND (reference sequence). V was clipped by 7 bases and J by 0 bases, with 8 bases between them. This CDR3 region has 13 residues. The CDR3 here is CASKGLSTDTQYF. Written as DNA, the CDR3 is TGTGCCAGTAAAGGGCTTAGCACAGATACGCAGTATTTT.

V gene TRBV10-3 combines with J gene TRBJ2-7; TRBD1 matches 10 bases. CDR1 and CDR2 from the germline V gene are ENHRY and SYGVKD. The trim removed 3 bases at V and 5 bases at J, leaving 7 bases unmatched. CDR3 size: 15 residues. CDR3 bases: TGTGCCATCAGTGATCCGGGACAGGGGTCAGACGAGCAGTACTTC. This sequence encodes CAISDPGQGSDEQYF.